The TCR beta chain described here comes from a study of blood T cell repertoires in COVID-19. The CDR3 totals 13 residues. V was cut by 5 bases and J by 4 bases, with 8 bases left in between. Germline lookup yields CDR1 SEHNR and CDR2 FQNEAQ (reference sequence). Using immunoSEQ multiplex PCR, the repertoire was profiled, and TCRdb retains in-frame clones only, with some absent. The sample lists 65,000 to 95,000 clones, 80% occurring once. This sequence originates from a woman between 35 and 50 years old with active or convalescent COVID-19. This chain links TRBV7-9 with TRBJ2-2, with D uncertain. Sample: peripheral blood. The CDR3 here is CASSPTLTGELFF. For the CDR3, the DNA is TGTGCCAGCAGCCCTACCCTCACCGGGGAGCTGTTTTTT.